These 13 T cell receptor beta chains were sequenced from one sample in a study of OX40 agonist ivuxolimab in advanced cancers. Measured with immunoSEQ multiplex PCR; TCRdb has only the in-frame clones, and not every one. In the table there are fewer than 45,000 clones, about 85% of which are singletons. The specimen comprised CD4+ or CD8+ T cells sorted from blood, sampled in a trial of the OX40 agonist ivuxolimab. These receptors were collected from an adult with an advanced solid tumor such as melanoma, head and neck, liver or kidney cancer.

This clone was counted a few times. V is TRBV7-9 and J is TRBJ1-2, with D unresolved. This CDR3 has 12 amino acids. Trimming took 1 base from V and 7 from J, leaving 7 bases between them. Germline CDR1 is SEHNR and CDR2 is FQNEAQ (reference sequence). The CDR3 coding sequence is TGTGCCAGCAGCTTAGGAGTGTCTGGCTACACCTTC. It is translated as CASSLGVSGYTF. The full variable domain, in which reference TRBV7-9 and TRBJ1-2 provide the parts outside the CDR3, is DTGVSQNPRHKITKRGQNVTFRCDPISEHNRLYWYRQTLGQGPEFLTYFQNEAQLEKSRLLSDRFSAERPKGSFSTLEIQRTEQGDSAMYLCASSLGVSGYTFGSGTRLTVV.

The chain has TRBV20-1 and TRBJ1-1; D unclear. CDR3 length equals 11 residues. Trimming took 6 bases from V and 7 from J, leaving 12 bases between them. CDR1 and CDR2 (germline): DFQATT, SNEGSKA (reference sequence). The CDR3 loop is CSAKRLREAFF. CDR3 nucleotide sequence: TGCAGTGCGAAAAGACTGCGTGAAGCTTTCTTT.

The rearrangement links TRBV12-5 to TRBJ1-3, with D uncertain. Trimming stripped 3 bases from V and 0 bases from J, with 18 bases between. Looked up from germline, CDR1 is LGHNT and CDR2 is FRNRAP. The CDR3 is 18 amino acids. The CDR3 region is CASGFWLRSNNSGNTIYF. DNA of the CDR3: TGTGCTAGTGGTTTTTGGCTCCGGAGCAATAACTCTGGAAACACCATATATTTT.

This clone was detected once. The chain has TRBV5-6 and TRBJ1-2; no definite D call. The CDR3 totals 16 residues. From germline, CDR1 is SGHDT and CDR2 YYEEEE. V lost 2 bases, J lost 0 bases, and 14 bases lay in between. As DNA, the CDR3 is TGTGCCAGCAGCTTCGAAGCCAACGTTGCTAACTATGGCTACACCTTC. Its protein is CASSFEANVANYGYTF.

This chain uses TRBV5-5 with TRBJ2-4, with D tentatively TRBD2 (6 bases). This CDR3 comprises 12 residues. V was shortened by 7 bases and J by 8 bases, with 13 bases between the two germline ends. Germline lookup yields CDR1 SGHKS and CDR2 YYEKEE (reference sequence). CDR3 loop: CASVDGGDIQYF. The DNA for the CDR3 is TGTGCCAGCGTCGATGGAGGGGACATTCAGTACTTC.

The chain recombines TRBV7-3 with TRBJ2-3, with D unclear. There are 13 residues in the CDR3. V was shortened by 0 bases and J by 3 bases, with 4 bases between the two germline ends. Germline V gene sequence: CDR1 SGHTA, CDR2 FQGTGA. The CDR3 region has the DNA TGTGCCAGCAGCTTAACGGGGACAGATACGCAGTATTTT. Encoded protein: CASSLTGTDTQYF.

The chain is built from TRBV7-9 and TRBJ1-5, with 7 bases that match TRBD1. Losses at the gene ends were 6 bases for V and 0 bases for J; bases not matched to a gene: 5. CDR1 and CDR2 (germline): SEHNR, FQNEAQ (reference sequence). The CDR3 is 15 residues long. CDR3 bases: TGTGCCAGCAGTTCCGACAGGGATAGCAATCAGCCCCAGCATTTT. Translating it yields CASSSDRDSNQPQHF.

The CDR3 loop is CASSSRDAAYEQYF. The CDR3 DNA sequence: TGTGCCAGCAGCTCCCGGGACGCAGCCTACGAGCAGTACTTC. This chain joins TRBV5-8 and TRBJ2-7, with D possibly called TRBD1 or TRBD2 (5 bases each). Germline V gene lookup returns CDR1 SGHTS and CDR2 YDEGEE. Trimming took 3 bases from V and 2 from J, leaving 12 bases between them. The CDR3 has 14 amino acids.

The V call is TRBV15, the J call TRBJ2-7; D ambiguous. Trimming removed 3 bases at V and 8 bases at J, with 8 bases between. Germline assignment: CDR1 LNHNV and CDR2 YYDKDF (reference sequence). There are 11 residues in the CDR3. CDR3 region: CATSSTDKQYF. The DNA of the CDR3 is TGTGCCACCAGCAGTACAGATAAGCAGTACTTC. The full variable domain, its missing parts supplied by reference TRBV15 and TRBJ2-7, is DAMVIQNPRYQVTQFGKPVTLSCSQTLNHNVMYWYQQKSSQAPKLLFHYYDKDFNNEADTPDNFQSRRPNTSFCFLDIRSPGLGDTAMYLCATSSTDKQYFGPGTRLTVT.

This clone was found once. CDR3 in amino acids: CASRPGQLNQPQHF. The CDR3 DNA reads as TGTGCCAGCAGACCGGGACAGCTCAATCAGCCCCAGCATTTT. This chain connects TRBV27 to TRBJ1-5, with TRBD1 matching over 7 bases. Germline CDR1 reads MNHEY; CDR2 reads SMNVEV (reference sequence). The trim removed 6 bases at V and 3 bases at J, leaving 5 bases unmatched. The CDR3 sequence is 14 residues long.

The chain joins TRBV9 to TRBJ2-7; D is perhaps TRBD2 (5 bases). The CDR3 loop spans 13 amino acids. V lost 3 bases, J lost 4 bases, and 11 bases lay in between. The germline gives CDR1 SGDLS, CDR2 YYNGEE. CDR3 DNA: TGTGCCAGCAGCGGGAGGTACACATACGAGCAGTACTTC. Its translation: CASSGRYTYEQYF.

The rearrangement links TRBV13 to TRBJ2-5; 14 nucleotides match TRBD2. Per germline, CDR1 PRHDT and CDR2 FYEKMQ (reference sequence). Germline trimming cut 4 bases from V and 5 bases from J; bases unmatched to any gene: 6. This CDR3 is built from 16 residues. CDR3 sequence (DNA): TGTGCCAGCAGCTGGGGACTAGCGGGAGATCGGGAGACCCAGTACTTC. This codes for CASSWGLAGDRETQYF. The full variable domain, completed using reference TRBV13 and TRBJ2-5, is AAGVIQSPRHLIKEKRETATLKCYPIPRHDTVYWYQQGPGQDPQFLISFYEKMQSDKGSIPDRFSAQQFSDYHSELNMSSLELGDSALYFCASSWGLAGDRETQYFGPGTRLLVL.

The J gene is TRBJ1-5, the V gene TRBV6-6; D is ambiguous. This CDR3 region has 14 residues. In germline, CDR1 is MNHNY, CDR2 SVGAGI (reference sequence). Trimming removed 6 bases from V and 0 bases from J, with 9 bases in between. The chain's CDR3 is CASSNTNSNQPQHF. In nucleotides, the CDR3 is TGTGCCAGCAGCAACACGAATAGCAATCAGCCCCAGCATTTT.